This is a list of T cell receptor beta chains from one sample in a study of blood T cell repertoires in COVID-19. Profiling relied on immunoSEQ multiplex PCR, and the TCRdb table lists in-frame clones only, not all of them. This table holds roughly 55,000 clones, around 79% found once. Source material: peripheral blood. The origin of the receptors is a human donor in a cohort sampled during active COVID-19. The CDR3 runs from the conserved cysteine through the conserved F or W. A D gene is named only where the DNA matches it firmly. Expanded clones get a size class; other rows say once, few or many, or leave the size out.

size: .
V: TRBV7-3
J: TRBJ2-1
D: TRBD2
CDR3: CASSLTGTSGMNEQFF
DNA: TGTGCCAGCAGCTTAACCGGGACTAGCGGGATGAATGAGCAGTTCTTC

size: .
V: TRBV3-1/TRBV3-2
J: TRBJ2-2
D: .
CDR3: CASSQLAGARGELFF
DNA: TGTGCCAGCAGCCAACTGGCGGGGGCGAGGGGGGAGCTGTTTTTT

size: .
V: TRBV5-4
J: TRBJ2-1
D: TRBD2
CDR3: CASSPQGTSGSREQFF
DNA: TGTGCCAGCAGCCCCCAGGGCACTAGCGGGAGTCGTGAGCAGTTCTTC

size: .
V: TRBV20-1
J: TRBJ2-1
D: .
CDR3: CRSRGGSRSFF
DNA: TGCAGGTCCCGAGGCGGATCCCGGTCGTTCTTC

size: .
V: TRBV6-5
J: TRBJ2-6
D: .
CDR3: CASSSTGRAANVLTF
DNA: TGTGCCAGCAGTTCTACAGGGCGGGCGGCCAACGTCCTGACTTTC

size: .
V: TRBV6-6
J: TRBJ2-1
D: TRBD2
CDR3: CASSYSMTSGYNEQFF
DNA: TGTGCCAGCAGTTACTCGATGACTAGCGGATACAATGAGCAGTTCTTC

size: once
V: TRBV5-1
J: TRBJ1-1
D: .
CDR3: CASSLLYLKSGIQGAEAFF
DNA: TGCGCCAGCAGCTTGCTCTATCTAAAATCCGGGATCCAAGGCGCTGAAGCTTTCTTT

size: .
V: TRBV7-9
J: TRBJ2-1
D: .
CDR3: CASSLDGLLYNEQFF
DNA: TGTGCCAGCAGCTTAGATGGACTACTATACAATGAGCAGTTCTTC

size: .
V: TRBV29-1
J: TRBJ2-1
D: .
CDR3: CSVLRGTSYNEQFF
DNA: TGCAGCGTGCTCCGCGGGACCTCCTACAATGAGCAGTTCTTC

size: .
V: TRBV29-1
J: TRBJ1-2
D: .
CDR3: CSVGQGMNYGYTF
DNA: TGCAGCGTTGGGCAGGGGATGAACTATGGCTACACCTTC

size: .
V: TRBV5-4
J: TRBJ1-2
D: .
CDR3: CASSIYGGGGSGYTF
DNA: TGTGCCAGCAGCATTTACGGCGGGGGTGGGAGTGGCTACACCTTC

size: .
V: TRBV6-5
J: TRBJ1-1
D: .
CDR3: CASRLGWKTEAFF
DNA: TGTGCCAGCAGGCTAGGTTGGAAAACTGAAGCTTTCTTT

size: .
V: TRBV7-2
J: TRBJ2-7
D: .
CDR3: CASSPDRTGSYEQYF
DNA: TGTGCCAGCAGCCCCGACCGGACTGGGTCCTACGAGCAGTACTTC

size: .
V: TRBV4-2
J: TRBJ1-1
D: .
CDR3: CASSQVGAGVGTEAFF
DNA: TGTGCCAGCAGCCAAGTTGGTGCAGGGGTGGGCACTGAAGCTTTCTTT

size: few
V: TRBV5-4
J: TRBJ2-1
D: .
CDR3: CASSSGFGRASYNEQFF
DNA: TGTGCCAGCAGCTCTGGTTTCGGGCGGGCCTCCTACAATGAGCAGTTCTTC

size: once
V: TRBV7-9
J: TRBJ2-7
D: .
CDR3: CASSLTDSGEQYF
DNA: TGTGCCAGCAGCTTAACGGACAGCGGCGAGCAGTACTTC

size: .
V: TRBV5-1
J: TRBJ2-3
D: TRBD2
CDR3: CASSWGGAYTDTQYF
DNA: TGCGCCAGCAGCTGGGGAGGGGCGTACACAGATACGCAGTATTTT

size: .
V: TRBV7-2
J: TRBJ1-2
D: TRBD1
CDR3: CASSKPGTGSEGYTF
DNA: TGTGCCAGCAGCAAACCCGGGACAGGGTCGGAAGGCTACACCTTC

size: .
V: TRBV2
J: TRBJ2-1
D: TRBD2
CDR3: CASRPYPTSGYNYNEQFF
DNA: TGTGCCAGCAGACCCTATCCGACTAGCGGATACAACTACAATGAGCAGTTCTTC

size: .
V: TRBV24-1
J: TRBJ2-7
D: .
CDR3: CATSAARSNEQYF
DNA: TGTGCCACCAGTGCGGCTAGGTCAAACGAGCAGTACTTC

size: few
V: TRBV19
J: TRBJ2-1
D: TRBD2
CDR3: CASSPIEAGGRGNEQFF
DNA: TGTGCCAGTAGCCCCATAGAAGCTGGCGGGAGGGGCAATGAGCAGTTCTTC

size: .
V: TRBV11-3
J: TRBJ1-3
D: TRBD1
CDR3: CASSPTGANTIYF
DNA: TGTGCCAGCAGCCCGACAGGGGCTAACACCATATATTTT

size: few
V: TRBV5-4
J: TRBJ2-3
D: .
CDR3: CATHQASGTDTQYF
DNA: TGTGCCACCCATCAGGCTAGCGGCACAGATACGCAGTATTTT

size: once
V: TRBV11-2
J: TRBJ1-1
D: .
CDR3: CASSRRGGSSTEAFF
DNA: TGTGCCAGCAGCCGCCGAGGGGGTAGTAGCACTGAAGCTTTCTTT

size: .
V: TRBV6-1
J: TRBJ2-6
D: .
CDR3: CASSEAGSPSGANVLTF
DNA: TGTGCCAGCAGTGAAGCCGGGTCCCCCTCTGGGGCCAACGTCCTGACTTTC

size: .
V: TRBV11-2
J: TRBJ2-1
D: TRBD2
CDR3: CASRSLAGGSYNEQFF
DNA: TGTGCCAGCAGGTCACTAGCGGGGGGCTCCTACAATGAGCAGTTCTTC

size: .
V: TRBV24-1
J: TRBJ2-7
D: TRBD1
CDR3: CATSDPPGGAEQYF
DNA: TGTGCCACCAGTGACCCTCCAGGGGGTGCCGAGCAGTACTTC

size: .
V: TRBV30
J: TRBJ2-7
D: .
CDR3: CARTGDSGTYEQYF
DNA: TGTGCCCGGACGGGAGACAGTGGGACGTACGAGCAGTACTTC

size: .
V: TRBV6-2/TRBV6-3
J: TRBJ2-5
D: TRBD2
CDR3: CASSWGLLAGEETQYF
DNA: TGTGCCAGCAGTTGGGGATTGCTAGCGGGAGAAGAGACCCAGTACTTC

size: .
V: TRBV30
J: TRBJ2-3
D: TRBD2
CDR3: CAWSVRGVIRTSASTDTQYF
DNA: TGTGCCTGGAGTGTTCGAGGTGTAATCCGAACTAGCGCTAGCACAGATACGCAGTATTTT

size: .
V: TRBV6-1
J: TRBJ2-4
D: TRBD1
CDR3: CASSEGLRDSGIQYF
DNA: TGTGCCAGCAGTGAAGGACTCCGGGACAGTGGCATTCAGTACTTC

size: .
V: TRBV30
J: TRBJ2-7
D: .
CDR3: CAWSGATSSYEQYF
DNA: TGTGCCTGGAGTGGAGCGACTAGCTCCTACGAGCAGTACTTC

size: few
V: TRBV6-5
J: TRBJ1-3
D: .
CDR3: CASRQSLPTGNTIYF
DNA: TGTGCCAGTAGACAGTCCCTTCCAACTGGAAACACCATATATTTT

size: .
V: TRBV10-2
J: TRBJ2-1
D: TRBD1
CDR3: CASRADRGRGNEQFF
DNA: TGCGCCAGCAGGGCTGACAGGGGGCGCGGGAATGAGCAGTTCTTC

size: .
V: TRBV30
J: TRBJ2-4
D: .
CDR3: CARADGGKNIQYF
DNA: TGTGCCAGAGCCGACGGGGGCAAAAACATTCAGTACTTC

size: .
V: TRBV30
J: TRBJ1-2
D: .
CDR3: CAWTHREGEGYTF
DNA: TGTGCCTGGACCCACCGGGAGGGGGAGGGCTACACCTTC

size: few
V: TRBV28
J: TRBJ2-3
D: TRBD2
CDR3: CASSLAWLAGDSTQYF
DNA: TGTGCCAGCAGTTTAGCTTGGCTAGCGGGTGACTCTACGCAGTATTTT

size: .
V: TRBV7-2
J: TRBJ2-7
D: TRBD2
CDR3: CASSRGTTSYEQYF
DNA: TGTGCCAGCAGCCGCGGGACTACGTCCTACGAGCAGTACTTC

size: once
V: TRBV2
J: TRBJ2-7
D: .
CDR3: CASSAREKLWEQYF
DNA: TGTGCCAGCAGTGCTCGGGAGAAGCTCTGGGAGCAGTACTTC

size: .
V: TRBV5-1
J: TRBJ2-5
D: TRBD2
CDR3: CASSPSLAGADQETQYF
DNA: TGCGCCAGCAGCCCGAGCCTAGCGGGTGCCGATCAAGAGACCCAGTACTTC

size: .
V: TRBV4-2
J: TRBJ2-1
D: TRBD2
CDR3: CASSELAGGPDEQFF
DNA: TGTGCCAGCAGCGAGTTAGCGGGAGGGCCGGATGAGCAGTTCTTC

size: .
V: TRBV24-1
J: TRBJ1-5
D: TRBD1
CDR3: CATSVGRDRGPLQPQHF
DNA: TGTGCCACCAGTGTGGGGAGAGACAGGGGTCCGCTTCAGCCCCAGCATTTT